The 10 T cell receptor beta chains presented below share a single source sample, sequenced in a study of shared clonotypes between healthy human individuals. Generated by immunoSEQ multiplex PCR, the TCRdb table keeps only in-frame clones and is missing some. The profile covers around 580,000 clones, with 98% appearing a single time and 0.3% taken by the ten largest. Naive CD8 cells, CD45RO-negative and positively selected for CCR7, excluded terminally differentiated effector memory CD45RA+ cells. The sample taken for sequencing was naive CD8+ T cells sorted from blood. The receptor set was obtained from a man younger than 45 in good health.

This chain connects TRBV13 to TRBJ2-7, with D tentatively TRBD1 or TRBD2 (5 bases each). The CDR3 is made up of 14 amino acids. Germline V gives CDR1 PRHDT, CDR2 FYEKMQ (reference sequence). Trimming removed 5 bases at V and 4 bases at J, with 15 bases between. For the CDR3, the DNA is TGTGCCAGCAGCGCCCGCAGGGAGCAGTACGAGCAGTACTTC. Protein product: CASSARREQYEQYF.

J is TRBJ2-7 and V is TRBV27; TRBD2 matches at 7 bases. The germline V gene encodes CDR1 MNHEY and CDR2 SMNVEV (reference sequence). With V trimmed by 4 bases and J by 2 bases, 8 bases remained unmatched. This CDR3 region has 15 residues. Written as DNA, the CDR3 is TGTGCCAGCAGTTCTCGAAGCGGGATCGCCTACGAGCAGTACTTC. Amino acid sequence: CASSSRSGIAYEQYF.

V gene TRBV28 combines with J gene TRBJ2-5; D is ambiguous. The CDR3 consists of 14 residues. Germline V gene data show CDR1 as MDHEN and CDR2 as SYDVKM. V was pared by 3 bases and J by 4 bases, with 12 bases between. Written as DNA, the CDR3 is TGTGCCAGCAGTTTGCCCTTGACTGGAGAGACCCAGTACTTC. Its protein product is CASSLPLTGETQYF.

The CDR3 loop is CASRELDTEAFF. CDR3 in DNA: TGTGCCAGCAGGGAGTTGGACACTGAAGCTTTCTTT. This sequence joins TRBV28 and TRBJ1-1; D is uncertain. Germline CDR1 is MDHEN and CDR2 is SYDVKM. V was pared by 6 bases and J by 3 bases, with 8 bases between. The CDR3 runs 12 residues.

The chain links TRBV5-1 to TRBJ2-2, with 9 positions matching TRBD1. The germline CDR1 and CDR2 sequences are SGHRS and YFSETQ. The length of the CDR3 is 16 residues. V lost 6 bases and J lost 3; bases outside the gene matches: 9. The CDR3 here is CASTPGGTGYTGELFF. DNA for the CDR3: TGCGCCAGCACCCCCGGGGGGACAGGGTACACCGGGGAGCTGTTTTTT.

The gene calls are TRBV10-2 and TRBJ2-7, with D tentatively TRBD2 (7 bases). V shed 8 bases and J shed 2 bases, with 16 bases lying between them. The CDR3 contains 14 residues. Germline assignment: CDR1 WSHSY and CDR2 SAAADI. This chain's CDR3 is CASGGGGSAYEQYF. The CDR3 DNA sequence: TGCGCCAGCGGGGGGGGCGGGTCAGCCTACGAGCAGTACTTC.

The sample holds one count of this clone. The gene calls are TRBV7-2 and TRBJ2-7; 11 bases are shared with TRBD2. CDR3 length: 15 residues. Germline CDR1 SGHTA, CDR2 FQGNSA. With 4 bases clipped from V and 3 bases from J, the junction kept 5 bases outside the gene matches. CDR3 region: CASSSGTSGYYEQYF. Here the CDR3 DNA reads TGTGCCAGCAGCTCGGGGACTAGCGGATACTACGAGCAGTACTTC.

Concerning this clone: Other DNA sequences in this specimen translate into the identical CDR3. For the CDR3, the DNA is TGTGCCAGCAGTGACAGGGTTCATGGCTACACCTTC. Translated: CASSDRVHGYTF. The J gene is TRBJ1-2, the V gene TRBV9; TRBD1 agrees at 7 bases. CDR1 and CDR2 (germline): SGDLS, YYNGEE. CDR3 length equals 12 residues. J was trimmed by 6 bases and V by 5 bases; bases with no gene match: 4.

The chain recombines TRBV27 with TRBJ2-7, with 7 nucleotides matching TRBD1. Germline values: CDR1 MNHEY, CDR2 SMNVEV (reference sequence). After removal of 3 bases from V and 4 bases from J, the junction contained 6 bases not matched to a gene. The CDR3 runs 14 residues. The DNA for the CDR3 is TGTGCCAGCAGTTTCTCCGGGACAGAGTACGAGCAGTACTTC. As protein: CASSFSGTEYEQYF.

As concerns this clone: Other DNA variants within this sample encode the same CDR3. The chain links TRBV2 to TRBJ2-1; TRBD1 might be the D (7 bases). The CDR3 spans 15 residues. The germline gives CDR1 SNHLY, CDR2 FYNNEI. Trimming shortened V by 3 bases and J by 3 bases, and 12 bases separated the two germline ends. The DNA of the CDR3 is TGTGCCAGCAGTGAGTCAGGGGGGCTCTACAATGAGCAGTTCTTC. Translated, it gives CASSESGGLYNEQFF.